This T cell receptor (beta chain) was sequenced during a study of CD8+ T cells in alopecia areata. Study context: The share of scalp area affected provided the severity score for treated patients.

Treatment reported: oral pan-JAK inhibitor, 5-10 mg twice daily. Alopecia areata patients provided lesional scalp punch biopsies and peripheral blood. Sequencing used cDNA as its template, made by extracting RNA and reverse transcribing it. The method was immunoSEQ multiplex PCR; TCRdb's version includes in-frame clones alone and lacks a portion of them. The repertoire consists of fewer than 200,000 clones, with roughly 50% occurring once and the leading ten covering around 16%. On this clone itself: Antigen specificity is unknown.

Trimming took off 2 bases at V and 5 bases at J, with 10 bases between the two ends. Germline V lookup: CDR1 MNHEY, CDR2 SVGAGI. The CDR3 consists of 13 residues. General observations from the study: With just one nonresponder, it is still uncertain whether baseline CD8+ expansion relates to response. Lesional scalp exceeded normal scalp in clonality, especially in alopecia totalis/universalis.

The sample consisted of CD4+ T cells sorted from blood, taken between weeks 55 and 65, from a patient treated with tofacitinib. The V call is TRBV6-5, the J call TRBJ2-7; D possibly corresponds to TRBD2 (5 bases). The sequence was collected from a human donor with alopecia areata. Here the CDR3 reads CASSYLAGNEQYF. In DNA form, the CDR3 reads TGTGCCAGCAGTTACCTTGCGGGTAACGAGCAGTACTTC.